This T cell receptor beta chain emerged from a study of human T cells and chemical hapten exposure. Study information: Patch tests containing 0.01% DPC, applied to the upper back, were read at 6 days. Study-wide results and caveats: TCRs exceeding a frequency of 1 in 1000 stayed unchanged under DPC sensitization. Large CDR3 similarity clusters arose significantly more often from expanded TCRs than from controls.

This clonotype has a count of ten or more. Antigen: not known. Stated time point: patch test 1, 2 weeks after DPC sensitization. Noted treatment: therapeutic diphenylcyclopropenone sensitization with weekly scalp DPC. Total RNA was isolated from whole blood that had not been fractionated. The CDR3 is made up of 15 amino acids. In germline, CDR1 is KGHSH, CDR2 LQKENI. The V end was cut by 2 bases, the J end by 2 bases, with 12 bases between. Individual cDNA molecules in this library carried unique molecular identifiers. TCRdb re-derived calls from the RACE reads in MiXCR, one entry per CDR3 protein. The data contain 39,000 or so distinct CDR3 sequences, 4% of them singletons.

V and J are TRBV18 and TRBJ1-1, with TRBD1 as a possible D gene (5 bases). The source of this sequence is a man aged 45-65 years with alopecia areata. Some clones in this sample may be carry-over from other donors' samples. The sequencing here drew on whole blood, taken in connection with sensitization to the hapten diphenylcyclopropenone (DPC). DNA for the CDR3: TGTGCCAGCTCACCATCGACAGCCCTTAACACTGAAGCTTTCTTT. Translated, it gives CASSPSTALNTEAFF.